The T cell receptor beta chain described here comes from a study of blood T cell repertoires in COVID-19. Study overall: The United States, Italy and Spain supplied acute and convalescent COVID-19 samples. PBMCs, B-cell-depleted T cells, or T cells were the source of the cDNA or gDNA that made up the material.

Profiled with immunoSEQ multiplex PCR; TCRdb holds only in-frame clones, not every one. The table includes approximately 93,000 clones, about 75% detected once. Material for sequencing was peripheral blood. This TCR came from an elderly woman with acute or convalescent COVID-19.

CDR3 sequence reads: CASRASDRGHYEQYF. CDR3 in DNA: TGTGCCAGCAGGGCGTCGGACAGGGGGCACTACGAGCAGTACTTC. The chain recombines TRBV6-5 with TRBJ2-7; the match to TRBD1 covers 11 bases. The CDR3 contains 15 residues. The V gene's germline CDR1 is MNHEY and CDR2 SVGAGI. J lost 3 bases, V lost 6 bases, and 7 bases had no gene match.